Presented here are 20 T cell receptor beta chains from one specimen sequenced in a study of cytomegalovirus exposure and HLA in healthy donors. Use of 60 Vbeta and 13 Jbeta primers characterized the PCR. Repertoires were generated with immunoSEQ multiplex PCR, while TCRdb's copy carries only in-frame clones and drops some. Found here are under 200,000 clones, around four fifths of them singletons; the top ten hold around 7%. Sequenced: PBMCs. Receptors were obtained from a male donor in good health and CMV-seropositive.

This clone was detected a few times. The genes are TRBV5-8 and TRBJ2-5; TRBD1 is a possible D gene (6 bases). Trimming stripped 9 bases from V and 5 bases from J, with 14 bases between. Germline-derived CDR1 and CDR2 are SGHTS and YDEGEE. This CDR3 region has 12 residues. The CDR3 nucleotides read TGTGCCACCGGCACAGGGCTGGAGACCCAGTACTTC. This gives the protein CATGTGLETQYF.

This clone was observed a few times. The chain joins TRBV4-2 to TRBJ1-6, with 10 nucleotides matching TRBD1. Germline CDR1 reads LGHNA; CDR2 reads YNFKEQ. V lost 0 bases and J lost 8; bases outside the gene matches: 4. The CDR3 covers 16 residues. The CDR3 spells CASSQDPGQGDSPLHF. CDR3 in DNA: TGTGCCAGCAGCCAAGATCCCGGACAGGGGGATTCACCCCTCCACTTT.

This chain uses TRBV5-6 with TRBJ2-2; possibly TRBD2 for D (6 bases). The germline V gene has CDR1 SGHDT and CDR2 YYEEEE. The CDR3 has 16 amino acids. The V end was cut by 2 bases, the J end by 2 bases, with 13 bases between. The DNA of the CDR3 is TGTGCCAGCAGCTTCCCTCGGGAGCGTAACACCGGGGAGCTGTTTTTT. This translates into CASSFPRERNTGELFF.

The chain combines TRBV5-5 with TRBJ1-5; 9 bases map to TRBD1. With V trimmed by 0 bases and J by 6 bases, 7 bases remained unmatched. Germline V lookup: CDR1 SGHKS, CDR2 YYEKEE (reference sequence). The CDR3 has 16 amino acids. The CDR3 protein is CASSLGGQGGSQPQHF. In nucleotides, the CDR3 is TGTGCCAGCAGCTTGGGGGGACAGGGCGGAAGTCAGCCCCAGCATTTT.

Worth noting for this clone: Different DNA sequences within this sample yield the same CDR3. The gene calls are TRBV6-5 and TRBJ2-1; D is perhaps TRBD2 (6 bases). With 5 bases removed from V and 7 bases from J, the gap between germline ends came to 12 bases. The CDR3 has 13 amino acids. Germline V gene lookup returns CDR1 MNHEY and CDR2 SVGAGI. The CDR3 nucleotides read TGTGCCAGCAGTACGAGACTAGTAAATGAGCAGTTCTTC. This gives the protein CASSTRLVNEQFF.

This clone was seen a handful of times. The chain carries TRBV6-4 and TRBJ2-3; 7 nucleotides line up with TRBD1. V lost 2 bases, J lost 3 bases, and 2 bases stayed unmatched. The germline CDR1 and CDR2 sequences are MRHNA and SNTAGT. This CDR3 contains 14 residues. CDR3 coding DNA: TGTGCCAGCAGTGACGGGACAGAAACAGATACGCAGTATTTT. This encodes CASSDGTETDTQYF.

The rearrangement uses TRBV27 and TRBJ1-1, with D possibly TRBD1 on 5 matching bases. Trimming shortened V by 3 bases and J by 6 bases, and 14 bases separated the two germline ends. The germline V gene has CDR1 MNHEY and CDR2 SMNVEV (reference sequence). This CDR3 is 14 amino acids long. CDR3 sequence: CASSLFRGWPEAFF. DNA of the CDR3: TGTGCCAGCAGTTTGTTCCGGGGGTGGCCTGAAGCTTTCTTT.

The chain couples TRBV25-1 to TRBJ1-2, with D tentatively TRBD1 (6 bases). With 4 bases removed from V and 3 bases from J, the gap between germline ends came to 15 bases. The germline CDR1 and CDR2 sequences are MGHDK and SYGVNS. The CDR3 loop spans 15 amino acids. CDR3 residues: CASSAFQQGDYGYTF. In nucleotides, the CDR3 is TGTGCCAGCAGTGCCTTTCAACAGGGTGACTATGGCTACACCTTC.

DNA for the CDR3: TGTGCCAGCAGAGAAAGGGACAGGGTTACTGAAAAACTGTTTTTT. Translation gives CASRERDRVTEKLFF. The chain links TRBV6-5 to TRBJ1-4; 9 bases map to TRBD1. V dropped 6 bases and J dropped 7; count of bases not matched to a gene: 9. The CDR3 length is 15 residues. Germline lookup yields CDR1 MNHEY and CDR2 SVGAGI.

The V call is TRBV7-9, the J call TRBJ2-5; 11 bases align to TRBD2. With the DNA end fitting TRBJ2-7 better, the J assignment may be wrong. There are 16 residues in the CDR3. Germline V gives CDR1 SEHNR, CDR2 FQNEAQ (reference sequence). The CDR3: CASSLLTSGATYEQYF. The CDR3 DNA is TGTGCCAGCAGTCTTCTGACTAGCGGGGCTACCTACGAGCAGTACTTC.

V and J are TRBV2 and TRBJ2-5; D is possibly TRBD1 (5 bases). CDR1 is SNHLY, CDR2 FYNNEI, per germline. V was clipped by 3 bases and J by 7 bases, with 12 bases between them. This CDR3 is built from 13 residues. Written as DNA, the CDR3 is TGTGCCAGCAGTGAGCAGGGTCTGCGGACCCAGTACTTC. It codes for CASSEQGLRTQYF.

This clone has a single count. The V gene is TRBV7-2, the J gene TRBJ2-5, with D uncertain. V lost 3 bases and J 5 bases, leaving 13 bases between the germline ends. This CDR3 has 14 residues. Germline V gives CDR1 SGHTA, CDR2 FQGNSA. The CDR3 sequence: CASSLDSGQETQYF. The CDR3 DNA reads TGTGCCAGCAGCTTGGATAGTGGGCAGGAGACCCAGTACTTC.

This rearrangement joins TRBV7-2 to TRBJ1-1; D gene uncertain. The V gene's germline CDR1 is SGHTA and CDR2 FQGNSA. V lost 6 bases to trimming and J lost 4 bases, with 12 bases between them. The CDR3 runs 13 residues. The CDR3 sequence: CASRFEGGTEAFF. CDR3 DNA: TGTGCCAGCAGGTTTGAGGGAGGCACTGAAGCTTTCTTT.

The chain employs TRBV7-4 and TRBJ1-5; possibly TRBD1 for D (5 bases). The length of the CDR3 is 13 residues. Germline V gene lookup returns CDR1 SGHVT and CDR2 SQSDAQ. With 11 bases removed from V and 2 bases from J, the gap between germline ends came to 13 bases. In DNA, the CDR3 is TGTGCCTCCACCGGGGGGGGCAATCAGCCCCAGCATTTT. Protein product: CASTGGGNQPQHF.

The rearrangement links TRBV11-3 to TRBJ1-4; 9 bases fit TRBD1. The trim removed 8 bases at V and 7 bases at J, leaving 5 bases unmatched. The CDR3 is 13 residues long. Germline CDR1 and CDR2: SGHNT and YENEEA. The CDR3 here is CASPGQGCEKLFF. CDR3 nucleotide sequence: TGTGCCAGCCCGGGACAGGGTTGTGAAAAACTGTTTTTT.

This clone appeared a single time. The rearrangement uses TRBV4-1 and TRBJ2-7, with 8 bases identical to TRBD1. The ends lost 1 base at V and 2 bases at J; junction bases unmatched: 7. The CDR3 extends over 16 amino acids. The germline gives CDR1 MGHRA, CDR2 YSYEKL. CDR3 in amino acids: CASSQGGDRRPYEQYF. The CDR3 coding sequence is TGCGCCAGCAGCCAAGGAGGGGACAGGAGACCCTACGAGCAGTACTTC.

V gene TRBV9 combines with J gene TRBJ2-5; 13 positions match TRBD2. The length of the CDR3 is 15 residues. V was pared by 4 bases and J by 5 bases, with 5 bases of the junction left unmatched. Per the germline V gene, CDR1 is SGDLS and CDR2 is YYNGEE. The CDR3 DNA is TGTGCCAGCAGCATCGGGACTAGCGGGGTTGAGACCCAGTACTTC. This sequence encodes CASSIGTSGVETQYF.

The chain combines TRBV6-5 with TRBJ1-2, with a tentative D call TRBD1 (5 bases). V was clipped by 2 bases and J by 4 bases, with 14 bases between them. The CDR3 has 15 residues. Germline CDR1 reads MNHEY; CDR2 reads SVGAGI. CDR3 coding DNA: TGTGCCAGCAGTTACGGGGAGGGGCGGATCTATGGCTACACCTTC. Translation gives CASSYGEGRIYGYTF.

V usage is TRBV5-6 and J usage is TRBJ1-3; 7 nucleotides match TRBD1. CDR3 length equals 16 residues. CDR1 is SGHDT, CDR2 YYEEEE, per germline. With V trimmed by 4 bases and J by 0 bases, 7 bases remained unmatched. The CDR3 bases are TGTGCCAGCAGCCGGGACAGACTTAGCTCTGGAAACACCATATATTTT. Translating gives CASSRDRLSSGNTIYF.

This chain joins TRBV30 and TRBJ1-5; TRBD1 aligns across 8 bases. Germline CDR1 reads GTSNPN; CDR2 reads SVGIG (reference sequence). Germline trimming cut 2 bases from V and 5 bases from J; bases unmatched to any gene: 5. This CDR3 is built from 14 residues. The CDR3 protein is CAWSTGQGDQPQHF. The DNA for the CDR3 is TGTGCCTGGAGTACCGGACAGGGCGATCAGCCCCAGCATTTT. The full variable domain, rest sourced from reference TRBV30 and TRBJ1-5, is SQTIHQWPATLVQPVGSPLSLECTVEGTSNPNLYWYRQAAGRGLQLLFYSVGIGQISSEVPQNLSASRPQDRQFILSSKKLLLSDSGFYLCAWSTGQGDQPQHFGDGTRLSIL.